These 14 T cell receptor beta chains were sequenced from one sample in a study of blood T cell repertoires in COVID-19. Sequencing was performed with immunoSEQ multiplex PCR; in TCRdb, only in-frame clones are kept and a portion is missing. The table records around 140,000 clones, roughly 91% of them present only once. Sequenced input: peripheral blood. All receptors derive from a man in his forties or fifties with active or convalescent COVID-19.

V gene TRBV6-2 or TRBV6-3 combines with J gene TRBJ2-3; 9 nucleotides align to TRBD1. The CDR3 has 16 amino acids. Germline V gene lookup returns CDR1 MNHEY and CDR2 SVGEGT. Trimming removed 2 bases from V and 4 bases from J; junction bases left unmatched: 7. This CDR3 reads CASSYVTGGLSDTQYF. The CDR3 nucleotides read TGTGCCAGCAGTTACGTGACAGGGGGGTTGTCAGATACGCAGTATTTT.

This chain connects TRBV3-1 (or the pseudogene TRBV3-2) to TRBJ2-7; 10 nucleotides line up with TRBD1. The germline V gene has CDR1 LGHDT and CDR2 YNNKEL (reference sequence). Germline trimming cut 1 base from V and 3 bases from J; bases unmatched to any gene: 9. The CDR3 has 17 amino acids. CDR3 nucleotide sequence: TGTGCCAGCAGCCAAGCAGGGACAGGGGTTATGTTCTACGAGCAGTACTTC. Amino acid sequence: CASSQAGTGVMFYEQYF.

The V and J genes are TRBV30 and TRBJ1-1; 11 bases map to TRBD1. CDR3 length: 16 amino acids. CDR1 and CDR2 (germline): GTSNPN, SVGIG (reference sequence). Trimming at V came to 3 bases and at J to 4 bases, leaving 10 bases not matched to a gene. DNA of the CDR3: TGTGCCTGGAGCCGAGGGACAGGGGGTGTATTCACTGAAGCTTTCTTT. This sequence encodes CAWSRGTGGVFTEAFF.

The CDR3 coding sequence is TGTGCCAGCAACCTAGCATGGGGGGCCTACGAGCAGTACTTC. Translating it yields CASNLAWGAYEQYF. The genes are TRBV6-5 and TRBJ2-7; TRBD2 is a possible D gene (6 bases). Looked up from germline, CDR1 is MNHEY and CDR2 is SVGAGI. V was pared by 7 bases and J by 2 bases, with 15 bases between. This CDR3 spans 14 amino acids.

The V gene is TRBV30, the J gene TRBJ2-5, with 7 bases lining up with TRBD2. Germline loops: CDR1 GTSNPN, CDR2 SVGIG (reference sequence). V shed 4 bases, J shed 0 bases, and the junction held 5 bases outside the gene matches. The CDR3 consists of 14 residues. The CDR3 region has the DNA TGTGCCTGGACCCTCGGGGGGAACCAAGAGACCCAGTACTTC. This codes for CAWTLGGNQETQYF.

The chain uses TRBV6-5 and TRBJ2-7; 8 bases fit TRBD2. Per the germline V gene, CDR1 is MNHEY and CDR2 is SVGAGI. V dropped 7 bases and J dropped 1; count of bases not matched to a gene: 9. The CDR3 extends over 15 amino acids. The CDR3 here is CASTSGSGGSYEQYF. CDR3 DNA sequence: TGTGCCAGCACTTCGGGGAGCGGGGGTTCCTACGAGCAGTACTTC.

The chain combines TRBV3-1 (or the pseudogene TRBV3-2) with TRBJ2-7; D unclear. With 0 bases removed from V and 1 base from J, the gap between germline ends came to 7 bases. This CDR3 comprises 14 residues. Germline assignment: CDR1 LGHDT and CDR2 YNNKEL (reference sequence). The DNA for the CDR3 is TGTGCCAGCAGCCAAGATTCGGTTTCCTACGAGCAGTACTTC. Its protein product is CASSQDSVSYEQYF.

The V gene is TRBV30, the J gene TRBJ1-1, with 8 bases that match TRBD1. The CDR3 sequence is 13 residues long. The trim removed 5 bases at V and 11 bases at J, leaving 13 bases unmatched. CDR1 and CDR2 from the germline V gene are GTSNPN and SVGIG (reference sequence). CDR3 in amino acids: CAWAKGRGRLAFF. In DNA form, the CDR3 reads TGTGCCTGGGCGAAGGGCAGGGGGCGGTTGGCTTTCTTT.

The chain is built from TRBV7-2 and TRBJ1-1; 7 bases are a match to TRBD1. In germline, CDR1 is SGHTA, CDR2 FQGNSA. V lost 5 bases to trimming and J lost 8 bases; unmatched junction nucleotides: 8. The CDR3 consists of 13 residues. Written as DNA, the CDR3 is TGTGCCAGCAGCGGAGTCCCGACAGGGGAAGCTTTCTTT. It is translated as CASSGVPTGEAFF. The complete variable domain, with remaining parts taken from reference TRBV7-2 and TRBJ1-1, reads GAGVSQSPSNKVTEKGKDVELRCDPISGHTALYWYRQSLGQGLEFLIYFQGNSAPDKSGLPSDRFSAERTGGSVSTLTIQRTQQEDSAVYLCASSGVPTGEAFFGQGTRLTVV.

The chain links TRBV10-3 to TRBJ2-7, with TRBD1 as a possible D gene (5 bases). Germline loops: CDR1 ENHRY, CDR2 SYGVKD. The V end lost 7 bases, the J end lost 5 bases, and 9 bases lay between the germline ends. The CDR3 extends over 11 amino acids. CDR3 bases: TGTGCCATCAAACAGACAGACGAGCAGTACTTC. This encodes CAIKQTDEQYF.

The rearrangement links TRBV5-1 to TRBJ2-7, with D maybe TRBD2 (5 bases). V was trimmed by 4 bases and J by 6 bases, leaving 20 bases between them. From germline, CDR1 is SGHRS and CDR2 YFSETQ. The CDR3 loop spans 15 amino acids. CDR3 nucleotides: TGCGCCAGCAGCCCAGGCCCCCCCGGCAGCGGCGAGCAGTACTTC. Protein sequence: CASSPGPPGSGEQYF.

The chain recombines TRBV18 with TRBJ2-3; TRBD2 matches at 11 bases. Germline V lookup: CDR1 KGHSH, CDR2 LQKENI. Trimming at V came to 0 bases and at J to 4 bases, leaving 9 bases not matched to a gene. The CDR3 has 18 residues. The DNA for the CDR3 is TGTGCCAGCTCACCACCACAGGGGCTAGCGGGAGGTGCAGATACGCAGTATTTT. This gives the protein CASSPPQGLAGGADTQYF. The variable domain in full, with the rest retrieved from reference TRBV18 and TRBJ2-3, is NAGVMQNPRHLVRRRGQEARLRCSPMKGHSHVYWYRQLPEEGLKFMVYLQKENIIDESGMPKERFSAEFPKEGPSILRIQQVVRGDSAAYFCASSPPQGLAGGADTQYFGPGTRLTVL.

The chain employs TRBV18 and TRBJ2-7, with D maybe TRBD1 (5 bases). There are 14 residues in the CDR3. With 4 bases removed from V and 0 bases from J, the gap between germline ends came to 10 bases. Germline V gene data show CDR1 as KGHSH and CDR2 as LQKENI. Here the CDR3 DNA reads TGTGCCAGCTCACTCGACAGCACCTCCTACGAGCAGTACTTC. Translation gives CASSLDSTSYEQYF.

The count of this clone is one. The chain uses TRBV7-2 and TRBJ2-7; 7 nucleotides align to TRBD2. The CDR3 contains 13 residues. Germline CDR1 and CDR2: SGHTA and FQGNSA. Losses at the gene ends were 5 bases for V and 4 bases for J; bases not matched to a gene: 5. CDR3 DNA sequence: TGTGCCAGCAGCCGCTCGGGGGGTTACGAGCAGTACTTC. Protein sequence: CASSRSGGYEQYF.